Described below is a single TCR beta chain sequence and its context. The target of this receptor is not known. No base qualities exist here, and no much larger clone lies one base off it. The CDR3 regions of human TCRbeta chains were analyzed by immunosequencing. The paper's data handling went like this. Repertoire TCRs were checked for matches against a reference library of SARS-CoV-2-specific TCRs that had been generated using the MIRA antigen-specificity platform. Breadth was defined as the fraction of unique TCRs that were SARS-CoV-2-associated. Depth was defined as the fraction of total T cells that were SARS-CoV-2-associated. Using the MIRA data, each spike-specific TCR was assigned both to the spike region to which the TCR was reactive and to a CD4 or CD8 class. Log10-transformed breadth and depth values were compared by one-way ANOVA with Sidak's multiple comparisons tests. TCRdb carries this immuneACCESS record with in-frame sequences only. Its versions omit some clonotypes, under half of them owing to an unresolved V gene in the studies checked, with the rest unexplained. D and trimming come from the DNA, and the V and J calls and clone size come from that table. The sample records over 100,000 clones, 88% of which are singletons. The ten largest clones capture 2.4% of the sample.

CDR1 and CDR2, looked up from the germline V gene, are KGHSH and LQKENI. The CDR3 runs 18 residues from the cysteine to the phenylalanine. This entry keeps only the CDR3 DNA: 54 bases, framed from base 1. V is reduced by 4 bases and J by 1 base, leaving a spacing of 20 bases between them. The time point label, as the study defines it: baseline before first vaccination. Vaccinee samples came from UK trials COV001 and COV002, including a single-blind randomized controlled phase 2/3 trial of AZD1222 (ChAdOx1 nCoV-19) in healthy adults. Trial participant PBMC samples were collected at day 0 and day 28 after the second dose for TCRbeta chain sequencing. The sample originates from a study of T cell responses to AZD1222 COVID-19 vaccine (dated by TCRdb to the early 2020s). In terms of the full investigation: Because spike-specific TCR depth and breadth did not differ between the two schedules, AZD1222 recipients who got a second dose at roughly 4 weeks were pooled with those who got a second dose at roughly 12 weeks. A total of 230 or so trial participants underwent TCR sequencing, of whom 200 to 220 received two doses of AZD1222 and some 26 received two doses of the MenACWY control vaccine. Trial participants were enrolled by age into subgroups of 18-55, 56-69 and 70-plus years, and around 150, 28 and 57 TCR-sequenced participants, respectively, were included in these subgroups. General study outcomes and caveats: In the small 56-69-year group, the increase in depth fell short of significance, most likely because of low power. Because no samples from the day 14 peak response were available, repertoires could be characterized only after the peak T cell response. Epitopes outside the regions mutated in the B.1.351 and B.1.1.7 variants were reportedly recognized by nearly half of the unique spike-specific TCRs. Conclusions about previously exposed vaccinees were limited because only six or seven AZD1222 recipients were SARS-CoV-2 seropositive at baseline. CD4 TCRs associated with the vaccine covered the entire spike protein, and the dominant responses were in regions 160-218 and 743-854. Participants were mostly white British, with more females than males. The authors suggested clonal diversity may have been underestimated. A significant rise in spike-specific TCR breadth and depth was observed after two AZD1222 doses relative to day 0 and relative to MenACWY recipients.

This TCR was recovered from an adult in good health. The chain employs TRBV18 and TRBJ2-4, and the D gene may be TRBD1, 6 bases matching. Material: peripheral blood, obtained on day 0 of AZD1222 vaccination. The encoded CDR3 is CASSQGTWQGKAKNIQYF. In nucleotide form, the sequence is TGTGCCAGCTCACAGGGTACTTGGCAGGGGAAGGCCAAAAACATTCAGTACTTC.